Below, 5 T cell receptor beta chains from the same sample are listed, as sequenced in a study of T cell repertoires in cytomegalovirus infection. Antigen specificity for these receptors is unknown. TCRdb recomputed calls from the reads with MiXCR, one row per CDR3 protein. The table includes 450,000 to 650,000 distinct CDR3 sequences, 40% detected once. This specimen consisted of cultured PBMCs, obtained from culture after CMV antigen stimulation. Every receptor here comes from a human donor in good health (CMV status not recorded). Some clones in this sample may be carry-over from other donors' samples.

In its sample, this clonotype was seen many times. V and J are TRBV12-3 or TRBV12-4 and TRBJ2-3; D is undetermined. This CDR3 has 13 amino acids. V lost 6 bases and J lost 1, with 8 bases in between. CDR3 DNA: TGTGCCAGCAGCTTAACGGGCACAGATACGCAGTATTTT. As protein: CASSLTGTDTQYF.

This clonotype was observed a handful of times. The V call is TRBV6-6, the J call TRBJ2-2; tentatively, D is TRBD1 (6 bases). The CDR3 is 14 amino acids. CDR1 MNHNY and CDR2 SVGAGI come from the germline V gene (reference sequence). V gave up 7 bases and J gave up 1 base, with 10 bases separating them. CDR3 protein: CASKGTRNTGELFF. In DNA, the CDR3 is TGTGCCAGCAAGGGGACAAGGAACACCGGGGAGCTGTTTTTT.

This clonotype is a singleton in its sample. The chain uses TRBV6-6 and TRBJ2-6; D call uncertain. This CDR3 contains 17 residues. Between the trimmed V and J ends, which lost 4 bases and 4 bases, there was a span of 17 bases. Per germline, CDR1 MNHNY and CDR2 SVGAGI (reference sequence). Here the CDR3 reads CASSFLGPARGANVLTF. The CDR3 DNA reads TGTGCCAGCAGTTTCCTTGGGCCTGCTCGCGGGGCCAACGTCCTGACTTTC.

The chain joins TRBV7-8 to TRBJ2-3; weak D call: TRBD1 (6 bases). V lost 3 bases and J 6 bases, leaving 13 bases between the germline ends. The CDR3 has 14 amino acids. Germline V CDR1 and CDR2: SGHVS, FQNEAQ. CDR3 DNA sequence: TGTGCCAGCAGCTTGGGGGCTCTTCGGGATACGCAGTATTTT. Its protein product is CASSLGALRDTQYF.

V usage is TRBV19 and J usage is TRBJ1-1; D is unresolved. Trimming pared 11 bases from V and 5 bases from J, leaving 18 bases between. The CDR3 length is 13 residues. Germline values: CDR1 LNHDA, CDR2 SQIVND (reference sequence). The CDR3 sequence: CASSLVSDTEAFF. DNA of the CDR3: TGTGCCTCCTCTCTGGTCTCGGATACTGAAGCTTTCTTT.